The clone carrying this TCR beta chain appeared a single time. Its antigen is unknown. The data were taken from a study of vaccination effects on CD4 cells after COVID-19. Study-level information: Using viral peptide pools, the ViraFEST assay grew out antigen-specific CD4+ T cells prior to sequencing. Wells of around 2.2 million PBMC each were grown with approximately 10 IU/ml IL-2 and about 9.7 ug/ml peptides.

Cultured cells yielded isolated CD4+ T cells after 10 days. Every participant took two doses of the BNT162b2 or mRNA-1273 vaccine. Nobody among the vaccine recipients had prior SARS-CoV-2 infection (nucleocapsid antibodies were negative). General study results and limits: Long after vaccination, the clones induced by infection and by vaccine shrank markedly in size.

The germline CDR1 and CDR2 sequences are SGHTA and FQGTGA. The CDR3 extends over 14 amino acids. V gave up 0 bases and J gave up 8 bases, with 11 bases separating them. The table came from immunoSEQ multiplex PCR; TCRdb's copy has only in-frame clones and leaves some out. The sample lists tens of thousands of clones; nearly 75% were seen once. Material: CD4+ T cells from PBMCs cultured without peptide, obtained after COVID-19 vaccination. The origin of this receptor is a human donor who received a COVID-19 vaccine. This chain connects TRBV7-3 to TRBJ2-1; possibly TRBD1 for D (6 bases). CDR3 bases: TGTGCCAGCAGCTTAACGTTGGGGGCCCATGAGCAGTTCTTC. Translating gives CASSLTLGAHEQFF.